One sample yielded the 23 T cell receptor beta chains listed below, sequenced in a study of blood T cell repertoires in COVID-19. TCRdb's copy holds only in-frame clones and misses some; the assay was immunoSEQ multiplex PCR. The sample shows 200,000 or so clones, 85% to 90% of them seen only once. What was sequenced was peripheral blood. These receptors were taken from a man aged 55 to 70 with acute or convalescent COVID-19.

J is TRBJ2-6 and V is TRBV7-8; 10 bases map to TRBD1. This CDR3 spans 17 amino acids. Per germline, CDR1 SGHVS and CDR2 FQNEAQ. The V gene end was trimmed by 4 bases and the J gene end by 0 bases; junction bases not matched to a gene: 3. CDR3 in DNA: TGTGCCAGCAGCTACAGGACAGGGGGCTCTGGGGCCAACGTCCTGACTTTC. This translates into CASSYRTGGSGANVLTF.

The chain has TRBV11-3 and TRBJ2-1; 10 nucleotides match TRBD2. Trimming removed 5 bases from V and 8 bases from J; junction bases left unmatched: 12. The V gene's germline CDR1 is SGHNT and CDR2 YENEEA. This CDR3 is built from 16 residues. The DNA of the CDR3 is TGTGCCAGCAGCCTAAGCGGGGGGGCTGTACGGGATGAGCAGTTCTTC. Protein sequence: CASSLSGGAVRDEQFF. Complete variable domain (other parts from reference TRBV11-3 and TRBJ2-1): EAGVVQSPRYKIIEKKQPVAFWCNPISGHNTLYWYLQNLGQGPELLIRYENEEAVDDSQLPKDRFSAERLKGVDSTLKIQPAELGDSAVYLCASSLSGGAVRDEQFFGPGTRLTVL.

This clone was picked up many times. This chain uses TRBV7-9 with TRBJ2-7; 8 positions agree with TRBD1. The CDR3 loop spans 14 amino acids. The V gene's germline CDR1 is SEHNR and CDR2 FQNEAQ (reference sequence). The J segment lost 5 bases and the V segment lost 3 bases, leaving 6 bases of the junction unmatched. The CDR3 sequence: CASSLVAGGDEQYF. The CDR3 bases are TGTGCCAGCAGCTTGGTGGCAGGGGGCGACGAGCAGTACTTC.

The genes are TRBV7-2 and TRBJ2-5; the match to TRBD2 covers 15 bases. Germline-derived CDR1 and CDR2 are SGHTA and FQGNSA. V lost 5 bases to trimming and J lost 4 bases; unmatched junction nucleotides: 11. CDR3 size: 18 residues. DNA for the CDR3: TGTGCCAGCAGCCGGGGACTAGCGGGGGGTATTGCGAGAGAGACCCAGTACTTC. This encodes CASSRGLAGGIARETQYF.

The CDR3 here is CASSRTPGQGGEKLFF. The CDR3 DNA is TGTGCCAGCAGCAGAACACCGGGACAGGGTGGTGAAAAACTGTTTTTT. V and J are TRBV7-2 and TRBJ1-4; the match to TRBD1 covers 9 bases. Germline V lookup: CDR1 SGHTA, CDR2 FQGNSA. Trimming cost V 5 bases and J 7 bases; bases outside gene matches: 11. This CDR3 region has 16 residues.

This clone has more than one count but fewer than ten. The chain is built from TRBV7-3 and TRBJ2-1; the match to TRBD2 covers 9 bases. Germline V gives CDR1 SGHTA, CDR2 FQGTGA. The CDR3 extends over 14 amino acids. V lost 1 base and J lost 10; bases outside the gene matches: 5. The CDR3 loop is CASSLMAGGNEQFF. CDR3 bases: TGTGCCAGCAGCTTAATGGCGGGGGGGAACGAGCAGTTCTTC.

The CDR3 loop is CASSDTQGGGSPLHF. The CDR3 DNA reads as TGTGCCAGCAGTGATACACAGGGGGGCGGATCACCCCTCCACTTT. The J gene is TRBJ1-6, the V gene TRBV6-4; 8 nucleotides line up with TRBD1. The CDR3 is made up of 15 amino acids. The junction had 8 bases not matched to a gene; V was cut back by 3 bases and J by 10 bases. CDR1 and CDR2 (germline): MRHNA, SNTAGT.

The chain couples TRBV9 to TRBJ1-1; 9 bases are a match to TRBD1. J gave up 1 base and V 4 bases, and 8 bases lay outside the gene matches. The CDR3 is 16 amino acids. Germline CDR1 and CDR2: SGDLS and YYNGEE. In nucleotides, the CDR3 is TGTGCCAGCAGCCCAGGGACAGGGTCCAGGAACACTGAAGCTTTCTTT. It translates to CASSPGTGSRNTEAFF.

This chain uses TRBV5-1 with TRBJ2-1; TRBD2 agrees at 10 bases. The V gene's germline CDR1 is SGHRS and CDR2 YFSETQ. V was pared by 6 bases and J by 2 bases, with 5 bases of the junction left unmatched. The CDR3 is 15 amino acids. The CDR3 loop reads CASTQAGGPYNEQFF. As DNA, the CDR3 is TGCGCCAGCACCCAAGCGGGGGGGCCCTACAATGAGCAGTTCTTC.

The chain links TRBV3-1 (or the pseudogene TRBV3-2) to TRBJ2-3, with a tentative D call TRBD2 (6 bases). The germline V gene has CDR1 LGHDT and CDR2 YNNKEL (reference sequence). This CDR3 is built from 14 residues. Trimming removed 3 bases from V and 0 bases from J, with 7 bases in between. CDR3: CASSQGGSTDTQYF. CDR3 DNA sequence: TGTGCCAGCAGCCAGGGGGGAAGCACAGATACGCAGTATTTT.

The genes are TRBV7-6 and TRBJ2-6; the match to TRBD1 covers 7 bases. J was trimmed by 3 bases and V by 3 bases; bases with no gene match: 11. Germline V gene lookup returns CDR1 SGHVS and CDR2 FNYEAQ. The CDR3 extends over 18 amino acids. The CDR3 sequence is CASSLVRQGRSGANVLTF. CDR3 DNA sequence: TGTGCCAGCAGCTTGGTGAGACAGGGTAGGAGTGGGGCCAACGTCCTGACTTTC. Together with reference TRBV7-6 and TRBJ2-6, the CDR3 gives the full variable domain: GAGVSQSPRYKVTKRGQDVALRCDPISGHVSLYWYRQALGQGPEFLTYFNYEAQQDKSGLPNDRFSAERPEGSISTLTIQRTEQRDSAMYRCASSLVRQGRSGANVLTFGAGSRLTVL.

The chain links TRBV6-4 to TRBJ2-7; 8 bases line up with TRBD1. This CDR3 has 14 residues. CDR1 MRHNA and CDR2 SNTAGT come from the germline V gene. V lost 6 bases, J lost 3 bases, and 7 bases stayed unmatched. The CDR3 sequence: CASRAAQGDYEQYF. The DNA for the CDR3 is TGTGCCAGCAGGGCTGCACAGGGGGACTACGAGCAGTACTTC.

This chain links TRBV7-8 with TRBJ2-2; weak D call: TRBD2 (5 bases). Germline assignment: CDR1 SGHVS and CDR2 FQNEAQ. CDR3 size: 16 residues. Trimming took off 2 bases at V and 0 bases at J, with 10 bases between the two ends. CDR3 in amino acids: CASSLKDGTNTGELFF. As DNA, the CDR3 is TGTGCCAGCAGCTTAAAGGACGGGACGAACACCGGGGAGCTGTTTTTT.

The chain uses TRBV7-2 and TRBJ1-1; 7 bases map to TRBD1. Per germline, CDR1 SGHTA and CDR2 FQGNSA. The CDR3 extends over 15 amino acids. V gave up 1 base and J gave up 5 bases; unmatched junction bases: 7. CDR3 bases: TGTGCCAGCAGCTTAGACGAGGGGGCGCGGACTGAAGCTTTCTTT. Its translation is CASSLDEGARTEAFF.

The chain combines TRBV6-1 with TRBJ2-7, with a weak D call TRBD1 (5 bases). Trimming shortened V by 2 bases and J by 5 bases, and 7 bases separated the two germline ends. CDR1 and CDR2 (germline): MNHNS, SASEGT. This CDR3 comprises 12 residues. The CDR3 protein is CASSEQGHEQYF. CDR3 coding DNA: TGTGCCAGCAGTGAACAGGGTCACGAGCAGTACTTC.

The chain is built from TRBV9 and TRBJ2-5; no definite D call. The V end was cut by 4 bases, the J end by 0 bases, with 10 bases between. Germline lookup yields CDR1 SGDLS and CDR2 YYNGEE. CDR3 length equals 14 residues. Here the CDR3 reads CASSPQTYQETQYF. The CDR3 DNA is TGTGCCAGCAGCCCACAGACGTACCAAGAGACCCAGTACTTC.

The rearrangement uses TRBV18 and TRBJ2-3; perhaps TRBD2 as D (7 bases). CDR3 size: 16 residues. Per germline, CDR1 KGHSH and CDR2 LQKENI. The V end was cut by 1 base, the J end by 2 bases, with 13 bases between. The CDR3 nucleotides are TGTGCCAGCTCACCACTTGGGGCGGGGGCCACAGATACGCAGTATTTT. Translated, it gives CASSPLGAGATDTQYF.

J is TRBJ1-1 and V is TRBV21-1; the table's D call of TRBD1 was not tested on the DNA. TRBV21-1 is recorded as a pseudogene. The CDR3 is 17 residues long. CDR3 in amino acids: CASSFQTPGQGPTEAFF. CDR3 coding DNA: TGTGCCAGCAGCTTCCAAACCCCGGGACAGGGGCCCACTGAAGCTTTCTTT.

This clone is a singleton in its sample. The chain has TRBV4-1 and TRBJ1-2, with 7 bases aligning to TRBD1. In germline, CDR1 is MGHRA, CDR2 YSYEKL. The CDR3 has 15 amino acids. J was trimmed by 6 bases and V by 2 bases; bases with no gene match: 9. The CDR3 DNA follows: TGCGCCAGCAGCCAACCTGAGGACAGGTACCATGGCTACACCTTC. Amino acids: CASSQPEDRYHGYTF.

The rearrangement uses TRBV9 and TRBJ1-1; D is possibly TRBD1 (6 bases). The ends were cut back, 3 bases at V and 8 bases at J, with 17 bases in the middle. CDR3 size: 14 residues. From germline, CDR1 is SGDLS and CDR2 YYNGEE. CDR3 amino acids: CASSADPGGREAFF. CDR3 DNA sequence: TGTGCCAGCAGCGCCGACCCGGGGGGCAGGGAAGCTTTCTTT.

This clone was detected a few times. The chain links TRBV6-5 to TRBJ1-6; 7 positions agree with TRBD1. This CDR3 is 15 amino acids long. Per germline, CDR1 MNHEY and CDR2 SVGAGI. The trim removed 0 bases at V and 7 bases at J, leaving 3 bases unmatched. In DNA form, the CDR3 reads TGTGCCAGCAGTTACTCTCCGGGACAGAATTCACCCCTCCACTTT. Its protein product is CASSYSPGQNSPLHF.

The chain combines TRBV3-1 (or the pseudogene TRBV3-2) with TRBJ2-7; 9 bases match TRBD1. This CDR3 spans 16 amino acids. The V gene's germline CDR1 is LGHDT and CDR2 YNNKEL (reference sequence). With 2 bases clipped from V and 1 base from J, the junction kept 6 bases outside the gene matches. The CDR3 loop reads CASSQLGTGTSYEQYF. CDR3 in DNA: TGTGCCAGCAGCCAACTTGGGACAGGGACTTCCTACGAGCAGTACTTC.

This rearrangement joins TRBV28 to TRBJ1-6, with no clear D. This CDR3 has 15 residues. Germline CDR1 is MDHEN and CDR2 is SYDVKM. With 5 bases removed from V and 6 bases from J, the gap between germline ends came to 14 bases. CDR3 nucleotide sequence: TGTGCCAGCAGTCTACGGACTCTCTTTAATTCACCCCTCCACTTT. Amino acids: CASSLRTLFNSPLHF. The complete variable domain, with remaining parts taken from reference TRBV28 and TRBJ1-6, reads DVKVTQSSRYLVKRTGEKVFLECVQDMDHENMFWYRQDPGLGLRLIYFSYDVKMKEKGDIPEGYSVSREKKERFSLILESASTNQTSMYLCASSLRTLFNSPLHFGNGTRLTVT.